The 23 T cell receptor beta chains below all came from one sample that was sequenced in a study of blood T cell repertoires in COVID-19 (dated by TCRdb to the early 2020s). To prepare the library, the immunoSEQ multiplex PCR assay was applied. This is the immuneACCESS table as TCRdb keeps it, with only in-frame sequences that have V and J called. A part of the clones is gone; compared with another copy, unresolved V genes explain less than half, and the rest is unexplained. Recorded for this sample are more than 300,000 clones; approximately 87% of them occurred a single time. The ten top clones hold 8.5% to 12% of the sample. The sequencing sample was made of peripheral blood. The source is a woman aged 30 to 39 with COVID-19, enrolled during active disease.

The rearrangement links TRBV5-4 to TRBJ2-1; D might be TRBD1 (5 bases). CDR1 is SGHNT, CDR2 YYREEE, per germline (reference sequence). V was clipped by 1 base and J by 2 bases, with 10 bases between them. CDR3 length: 15 amino acids. CDR3 in amino acids: CASSLPRAAYNEQFF. DNA of the CDR3: TGTGCCAGCAGCTTGCCCAGGGCTGCCTACAATGAGCAGTTCTTC.

The rearrangement joins TRBV28 to TRBJ1-2; 7 bases line up with TRBD1. This CDR3 region has 14 residues. Per the germline V gene, CDR1 is MDHEN and CDR2 is SYDVKM. With V trimmed by 5 bases and J by 4 bases, 7 bases remained unmatched. In DNA form, the CDR3 reads TGTGCCAGCAGTCCTTGGACAGGCGGCTATGGCTACACCTTC. Its translation is CASSPWTGGYGYTF.

This clone occurred many times. The chain joins TRBV4-1 to TRBJ1-5, with 7 nucleotides matching TRBD1. CDR1 and CDR2 from the germline V gene are MGHRA and YSYEKL. J gave up 7 bases and V 0 bases, and 18 bases lay outside the gene matches. The CDR3 totals 19 residues. As DNA, the CDR3 is TGCGCCAGCAGCCAAGATTTTAGAACAGGGGTTGACTGGGGACAGCCCCAGCATTTT. It encodes CASSQDFRTGVDWGQPQHF.

The V and J genes are TRBV18 and TRBJ1-1; D might be TRBD1 (5 bases). Germline CDR1 KGHSH, CDR2 LQKENI. The CDR3 consists of 13 residues. Trimming left V 2 bases short and J 2 bases short, with 6 bases between. The CDR3, as DNA: TGTGCCAGCTCACCAAGGGGAAACACTGAAGCTTTCTTT. As protein: CASSPRGNTEAFF.

The J gene is TRBJ1-6, the V gene TRBV7-8; D gene ambiguous. There are 13 residues in the CDR3. V dropped 6 bases and J dropped 13 bases, with 16 bases sitting between them. Germline V CDR1 and CDR2: SGHVS, FQNEAQ. This CDR3 is CASSRDGAFPLHF. The CDR3 region has the DNA TGTGCCAGCAGTCGCGACGGAGCCTTCCCCCTCCACTTT.

This sequence joins TRBV6-2 or TRBV6-3 and TRBJ2-2; 9 bases fit TRBD2. Germline assignment: CDR1 MNHEY and CDR2 SVGEGT. The junction had 13 bases not matched to a gene; V was cut back by 4 bases and J by 1 base. There are 19 residues in the CDR3. The CDR3 DNA is TGTGCCAGCAGTTTGTCCAGCGGGAGGCCGTCGAGGAACACCGGGGAGCTGTTTTTT. This codes for CASSLSSGRPSRNTGELFF.

This sequence joins TRBV28 and TRBJ1-5; TRBD1 is a possible D gene (6 bases). V lost 4 bases and J 2 bases, leaving 9 bases between the germline ends. The germline V gene has CDR1 MDHEN and CDR2 SYDVKM. The CDR3 loop spans 14 amino acids. The DNA for the CDR3 is TGTGCCAGCAGTTCCGAGGGGGGCAATCAGCCCCAGCATTTT. Translated, it gives CASSSEGGNQPQHF.

The chain couples TRBV7-9 to TRBJ2-7, with 8 bases that match TRBD1. With V trimmed by 5 bases and J by 5 bases, 8 bases remained unmatched. Per the germline V gene, CDR1 is SEHNR and CDR2 is FQNEAQ (reference sequence). The CDR3 is 14 residues long. CDR3 coding DNA: TGTGCCAGCAGCCCCACGACAGGGGAGGACGAGCAGTACTTC. Translation gives CASSPTTGEDEQYF.

The J gene is TRBJ2-3, the V gene TRBV16, with a tentative D call TRBD2 (6 bases). V lost 10 bases and J 4 bases, leaving 18 bases between the germline ends. The CDR3 runs to 14 residues. Per the germline V gene, CDR1 is KGHSY and CDR2 is FQNENV. The CDR3 is CATRPGSGADTQYF. CDR3 bases: TGTGCCACGAGACCGGGATCGGGGGCAGATACGCAGTATTTT.

The chain carries TRBV25-1 and TRBJ1-2; TRBD1 might be the D (5 bases). Germline V gene lookup returns CDR1 MGHDK and CDR2 SYGVNS. The V and J ends lost 1 base and 11 bases respectively, with 17 bases between them. There are 14 residues in the CDR3. The CDR3 is CASSESGDFMAYTF. The CDR3 DNA reads TGTGCCAGCAGTGAATCTGGGGACTTCATGGCTTACACCTTC.

This clone was counted a few times. The chain has TRBV27 and TRBJ1-6; D might be TRBD1 (6 bases). Trimming shortened V by 4 bases and J by 9 bases, and 13 bases separated the two germline ends. Germline V lookup: CDR1 MNHEY, CDR2 SMNVEV (reference sequence). The CDR3 has 14 residues. The CDR3 spells CASSSAQGASPLHF. In nucleotides, the CDR3 is TGTGCCAGCAGTTCAGCACAGGGAGCTTCACCCCTCCACTTT.

The chain recombines TRBV11-2 with TRBJ2-7, with 9 positions matching TRBD2. CDR3 size: 16 residues. V was pared by 5 bases and J by 3 bases, with 11 bases of the junction left unmatched. Germline V gene sequence: CDR1 SGHAT, CDR2 FQNNGV. The CDR3 nucleotides are TGTGCCAGCAGCGGACGGCGGGCTAGCGGGATCTACGAGCAGTACTTC. It is translated as CASSGRRASGIYEQYF.

Here the CDR3 reads CASSPRDTQYF. In nucleotides, the CDR3 is TGTGCCAGCAGTCCCCGAGATACGCAGTATTTT. The chain recombines TRBV28 with TRBJ2-3; D is ambiguous. Trimming left V 5 bases short and J 5 bases short, with 5 bases between. The CDR3 runs to 11 residues. CDR1 is MDHEN, CDR2 SYDVKM, per germline.

The DNA of the CDR3 is TGTGCCAGCAGCGGCCTAGCGGGGAAGTCCTACGAGCAGTACTTC. Amino acids: CASSGLAGKSYEQYF. This chain uses TRBV2 with TRBJ2-7; 9 bases are shared with TRBD2. Looked up from germline, CDR1 is SNHLY and CDR2 is FYNNEI. This CDR3 is 15 amino acids long. After removal of 6 bases from V and 1 base from J, the junction contained 7 bases not matched to a gene.

This chain uses TRBV5-6 with TRBJ2-2, with 9 positions matching TRBD2. J lost 5 bases, V lost 3 bases, and 5 bases had no gene match. CDR1 SGHDT and CDR2 YYEEEE come from the germline V gene. CDR3 length: 15 residues. CDR3 DNA sequence: TGTGCCAGCAGCTCGGCGGGAGGGGGGACCGGGGAGCTGTTTTTT. This encodes CASSSAGGGTGELFF.

This clone was counted once. The chain joins TRBV9 to TRBJ1-6; D might be TRBD1 (5 bases). Trimming cost V 0 bases and J 6 bases, with 10 bases left between them. The germline gives CDR1 SGDLS, CDR2 YYNGEE. CDR3 length: 15 residues. The CDR3: CASSVAQGGNSPLHF. CDR3 coding DNA: TGTGCCAGCAGCGTAGCGCAGGGAGGTAATTCACCCCTCCACTTT.

This clone came up once. V usage is TRBV7-9 and J usage is TRBJ1-1; 10 bases line up with TRBD1. V was clipped by 6 bases and J by 8 bases; unmatched bases: 6. Germline V gene lookup returns CDR1 SEHNR and CDR2 FQNEAQ (reference sequence). The CDR3 is 13 amino acids. DNA of the CDR3: TGTGCCAGCAGGCCCCGGGACAGGGGCGAAGCTTTCTTT. Its protein is CASRPRDRGEAFF.

The genes are TRBV28 and TRBJ1-2; D may be TRBD1 (6 bases). The germline V gene has CDR1 MDHEN and CDR2 SYDVKM. The CDR3 contains 14 residues. Trimming shortened V by 8 bases and J by 8 bases, and 21 bases separated the two germline ends. The CDR3 loop reads CASFPWGRGDGYTF. The DNA of the CDR3 is TGTGCCAGCTTTCCATGGGGCAGGGGAGACGGCTACACCTTC.

The chain combines TRBV28 with TRBJ2-1; D perhaps matches TRBD1 (6 bases). V lost 2 bases and J 3 bases, leaving 8 bases between the germline ends. Germline assignment: CDR1 MDHEN and CDR2 SYDVKM. The CDR3 has 14 amino acids. The CDR3 region has the DNA TGTGCCAGCAGTTTAGCAGGGGACTACAATGAGCAGTTCTTC. Its translation: CASSLAGDYNEQFF.

The chain employs TRBV10-3 and TRBJ2-1, with D possibly matching TRBD1 (6 bases). Per the germline V gene, CDR1 is ENHRY and CDR2 is SYGVKD. Trimming took 7 bases from V and 8 from J, leaving 15 bases between them. The CDR3 extends over 13 amino acids. CDR3 coding DNA: TGTGCCATCACCACAGGGAATAGGGATGAGCAGTTCTTC. Translation: CAITTGNRDEQFF.

This rearrangement joins TRBV9 to TRBJ2-1, with D uncertain. The V end lost 0 bases, the J end lost 2 bases, and 9 bases lay between the germline ends. Germline lookup yields CDR1 SGDLS and CDR2 YYNGEE. CDR3 length: 15 residues. The CDR3 nucleotides read TGTGCCAGCAGCGTAGGCTTTACGGCCTACAATGAGCAGTTCTTC. Protein: CASSVGFTAYNEQFF.

This clone was seen only once. The rearrangement joins TRBV30 to TRBJ2-7; a weak D match, TRBD2 (6 bases). V dropped 3 bases and J dropped 0 bases, with 9 bases sitting between them. Per the germline V gene, CDR1 is GTSNPN and CDR2 is SVGIG (reference sequence). This CDR3 region has 13 residues. The CDR3 region has the DNA TGTGCCTGGAGCGGCGGGGTCTCCTACGAGCAGTACTTC. Protein: CAWSGGVSYEQYF.

The rearrangement uses TRBV7-2 and TRBJ2-1; perhaps TRBD1 as D (5 bases). Germline lookup yields CDR1 SGHTA and CDR2 FQGNSA. CDR3 length: 17 amino acids. V lost 1 base, J lost 3 bases, and 16 bases lay in between. CDR3 protein: CASSLGSVKGLYNEQFF. CDR3 nucleotides: TGTGCCAGCAGCTTAGGATCGGTCAAGGGGCTCTACAATGAGCAGTTCTTC.